Listed here are 20 T cell receptor beta chains from one sample, sequenced in a study of cytomegalovirus exposure and HLA in healthy donors. PCR primers comprised 60 Vbeta and 13 Jbeta primers. Only in-frame clones appear in the TCRdb table, and some are missing; sequencing was by immunoSEQ multiplex PCR. The sample has around 170,000 clones, 76% seen once. Sequencing was done on a sample of PBMCs. The receptors derive from a man aged 18 to 30 in good health and CMV-seronegative.

The chain uses TRBV27 and TRBJ2-7; possible D gene TRBD2, 6 bases. Trimming pared 5 bases from V and 4 bases from J, leaving 15 bases between. The CDR3 has 14 amino acids. Germline CDR1 MNHEY, CDR2 SMNVEV (reference sequence). CDR3 DNA sequence: TGTGCCAGCAGTATCCGGGACTCAAATTACGAGCAGTACTTC. Protein sequence: CASSIRDSNYEQYF.

The chain is built from TRBV28 and TRBJ1-2; no reliable D call. V lost 3 bases and J lost 3, with 11 bases in between. The CDR3 contains 14 residues. The germline gives CDR1 MDHEN, CDR2 SYDVKM. CDR3 region: CASSFPAAHYGYTF. Written as DNA, the CDR3 is TGTGCCAGCAGTTTTCCCGCCGCGCACTATGGCTACACCTTC.

This chain joins TRBV28 and TRBJ2-4, with 7 bases matching TRBD1. J lost 1 base, V lost 5 bases, and 11 bases had no gene match. This CDR3 comprises 17 residues. The germline V gene has CDR1 MDHEN and CDR2 SYDVKM. CDR3 region: CASSLTLDRVAKNIQYF. The CDR3, as DNA: TGTGCCAGCAGTCTCACACTCGACAGGGTGGCCAAAAACATTCAGTACTTC.

In this sample, this clone turned up once. The chain joins TRBV5-1 to TRBJ2-5, with TRBD1 identical over 8 bases. V lost 4 bases, J lost 5 bases, and 10 bases stayed unmatched. Germline CDR1 reads SGHRS; CDR2 reads YFSETQ. This CDR3 has 15 amino acids. The CDR3 sequence is CASSRLQGVRETQYF. As DNA, the CDR3 is TGCGCCAGCAGCAGACTACAGGGGGTTAGGGAGACCCAGTACTTC.

This clone was recorded a few times. The V gene is TRBV7-8, the J gene TRBJ1-1; D not certain. This CDR3 has 14 residues. The germline V gene has CDR1 SGHVS and CDR2 FQNEAQ. The germline V and J ends were trimmed by 1 base and 4 bases, with 10 bases remaining between them. The CDR3 nucleotides are TGTGCCAGCAGCTTAGGAGGTTTAGGCACTGAAGCTTTCTTT. This translates into CASSLGGLGTEAFF.

The CDR3: CASSLILTGQETQYF. As DNA, the CDR3 is TGCGCCAGCAGCTTAATCCTGACAGGCCAAGAGACCCAGTACTTC. This rearrangement joins TRBV5-1 to TRBJ2-5; D might be TRBD1 (6 bases). V was clipped by 2 bases and J by 1 base, with 12 bases between them. The V gene's germline CDR1 is SGHRS and CDR2 YFSETQ. The length of the CDR3 is 15 residues.

The chain employs TRBV28 and TRBJ1-2, with a weak D call TRBD1 (6 bases). The germline gives CDR1 MDHEN, CDR2 SYDVKM. The V end lost 6 bases, the J end lost 4 bases, and 9 bases lay between the germline ends. This CDR3 comprises 12 residues. The CDR3, as DNA: TGTGCCAGCAGCCAACAGGGCTATGGCTACACCTTC. It translates to CASSQQGYGYTF.

The chain carries TRBV30 and TRBJ1-2; D is unresolved. CDR1 GTSNPN and CDR2 SVGIG come from the germline V gene (reference sequence). Trimming left V 2 bases short and J 8 bases short, with 9 bases between. This CDR3 is built from 11 residues. The CDR3 DNA reads as TGTGCCTGGAGTAATGGCCCAGGCTACACCTTC. Its protein product is CAWSNGPGYTF. Based on the CDR3 plus reference TRBV30 and TRBJ1-2, the full variable domain is SQTIHQWPATLVQPVGSPLSLECTVEGTSNPNLYWYRQAAGRGLQLLFYSVGIGQISSEVPQNLSASRPQDRQFILSSKKLLLSDSGFYLCAWSNGPGYTFGSGTRLTVV.

This clone was detected once. This chain connects TRBV10-1 to TRBJ2-2, with D tentatively TRBD2 (6 bases). V lost 1 base, J lost 0 bases, and 9 bases lay in between. Germline CDR1 WNHNN, CDR2 SYGVQD (reference sequence). The CDR3 sequence is 16 residues long. CDR3 sequence: CASSECKRANTGELFF. CDR3 coding DNA: TGCGCCAGCAGTGAGTGTAAGCGGGCGAACACCGGGGAGCTGTTTTTT.

The V and J genes are TRBV9 and TRBJ2-3, with 8 bases identical to TRBD2. This CDR3 is 15 amino acids long. The V gene's germline CDR1 is SGDLS and CDR2 YYNGEE. The J segment lost 2 bases and the V segment lost 3 bases, leaving 5 bases of the junction unmatched. CDR3 nucleotide sequence: TGTGCCAGCAGCGCCGGGGGGGCCCTCACAGATACGCAGTATTTT. Translated: CASSAGGALTDTQYF.

The CDR3 nucleotides are TGTGCCAGCTTCGGCGCACATGCAGGGGAGCAGTACTTC. This gives the protein CASFGAHAGEQYF. The gene calls are TRBV28 and TRBJ2-7, with D possibly TRBD1 on 5 matching bases. Trimming left V 8 bases short and J 7 bases short, with 18 bases between. CDR1 and CDR2 (germline): MDHEN, SYDVKM. CDR3 size: 13 residues.

Here the CDR3 DNA reads TGCGCCAGCAGCTTGGGATCAGGGACTGAAGCTTTCTTT. Encoded protein: CASSLGSGTEAFF. The genes are TRBV5-1 and TRBJ1-1, with D possibly TRBD1 on 5 matching bases. V gave up 0 bases and J gave up 5 bases, with 8 bases separating them. The CDR3 extends over 13 amino acids. Looked up from germline, CDR1 is SGHRS and CDR2 is YFSETQ.

The chain joins TRBV11-3 to TRBJ2-2, with a weak D call TRBD1 (5 bases). The CDR3 extends over 13 amino acids. The germline gives CDR1 SGHNT, CDR2 YENEEA. V lost 7 bases to trimming and J lost 7 bases, with 13 bases between them. In DNA form, the CDR3 reads TGTGCCAGCACCCTCAGGGTTGGCGGGGAGCTGTTTTTT. Protein sequence: CASTLRVGGELFF.

As for this clone: Within the sample, other DNA sequences also encode this same CDR3. This chain links TRBV9 with TRBJ2-1; D may be TRBD2 (5 bases). Trimming took off 1 base at V and 0 bases at J, with 8 bases between the two ends. This CDR3 has 15 residues. Germline CDR1 SGDLS, CDR2 YYNGEE. The CDR3 bases are TGTGCCAGCAGCGTACTAGCAAGCTCCTACAATGAGCAGTTCTTC. Translation gives CASSVLASSYNEQFF.

In its sample, this clone was seen once. V usage is TRBV9 and J usage is TRBJ2-5; TRBD2 agrees at 7 bases. The CDR3 covers 15 residues. Germline trimming cut 6 bases from V and 1 base from J; bases unmatched to any gene: 9. Germline loops: CDR1 SGDLS, CDR2 YYNGEE. In DNA, the CDR3 is TGTGCCAGCACCAACTGGGGGGGGGTCCAAGAGACCCAGTACTTC. Amino acids: CASTNWGGVQETQYF. Together with reference TRBV9 and TRBJ2-5, the CDR3 gives the full variable domain: DSGVTQTPKHLITATGQRVTLRCSPRSGDLSVYWYQQSLDQGLQFLIQYYNGEERAKGNILERFSAQQFPDLHSELNLSSLELGDSALYFCASTNWGGVQETQYFGPGTRLLVL.

This chain uses TRBV28 with TRBJ2-1, with 8 bases that match TRBD2. This CDR3 region has 19 residues. With V trimmed by 5 bases and J by 8 bases, 23 bases remained unmatched. Germline-derived CDR1 and CDR2 are MDHEN and SYDVKM. For the CDR3, the DNA is TGTGCCAGCAGTATGCTCCCTCGGTCCAAAGCGGGAGTTTTGGATGAGCAGTTCTTC. It encodes CASSMLPRSKAGVLDEQFF. The variable domain in full, with the rest retrieved from reference TRBV28 and TRBJ2-1, is DVKVTQSSRYLVKRTGEKVFLECVQDMDHENMFWYRQDPGLGLRLIYFSYDVKMKEKGDIPEGYSVSREKKERFSLILESASTNQTSMYLCASSMLPRSKAGVLDEQFFGPGTRLTVL.

The chain recombines TRBV28 with TRBJ2-1; 7 bases map to TRBD1. In germline, CDR1 is MDHEN, CDR2 SYDVKM. V trimming: 6 bases; J trimming: 6 bases; junction bases outside the gene matches: 8. The CDR3 is made up of 14 amino acids. CDR3 amino acids: CASRFSDRPNEQFF. Written as DNA, the CDR3 is TGTGCCAGCAGATTCTCGGACAGGCCCAATGAGCAGTTCTTC. The complete variable domain, with remaining parts taken from reference TRBV28 and TRBJ2-1, reads DVKVTQSSRYLVKRTGEKVFLECVQDMDHENMFWYRQDPGLGLRLIYFSYDVKMKEKGDIPEGYSVSREKKERFSLILESASTNQTSMYLCASRFSDRPNEQFFGPGTRLTVL.

The chain employs TRBV6-5 and TRBJ2-1; D is possibly TRBD1 (6 bases). The CDR3 is made up of 15 amino acids. Germline lookup yields CDR1 MNHEY and CDR2 SVGAGI. Trimming removed 0 bases at V and 8 bases at J, with 14 bases between. The CDR3 reads CASSYSVGGNHEQFF. CDR3 nucleotide sequence: TGTGCCAGCAGTTACTCGGTAGGGGGTAACCATGAGCAGTTCTTC.

This chain connects TRBV28 to TRBJ2-1; a possible D gene is TRBD1 (6 bases). Trimming removed 5 bases at V and 2 bases at J, with 10 bases between. CDR3 size: 14 residues. Germline CDR1 is MDHEN and CDR2 is SYDVKM. This CDR3 is CASSPDRPYNEQFF. The CDR3 DNA reads as TGTGCCAGCAGTCCGGACAGACCCTACAATGAGCAGTTCTTC.

This chain connects TRBV4-1 to TRBJ2-7; D remains ambiguous. The length of the CDR3 is 13 residues. CDR1 and CDR2 from the germline V gene are MGHRA and YSYEKL. Between the trimmed V and J ends, which lost 1 base and 1 base, there was a span of 5 bases. DNA for the CDR3: TGCGCCAGCAGCCAAGCCCATTCCTACGAGCAGTACTTC. Protein: CASSQAHSYEQYF.